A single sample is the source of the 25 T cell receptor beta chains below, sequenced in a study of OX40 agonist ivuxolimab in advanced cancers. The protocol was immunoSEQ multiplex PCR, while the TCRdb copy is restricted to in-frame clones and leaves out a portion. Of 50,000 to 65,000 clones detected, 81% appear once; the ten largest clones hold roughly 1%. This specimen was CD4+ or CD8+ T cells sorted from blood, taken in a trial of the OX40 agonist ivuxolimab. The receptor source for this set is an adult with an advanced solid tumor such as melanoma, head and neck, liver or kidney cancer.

This CDR3 reads CASSETRDRGPGRTGELFF. The CDR3 DNA sequence: TGTGCCAGCAGTGAGACCCGGGACAGGGGCCCGGGTAGGACCGGGGAGCTGTTTTTT. The V and J genes are TRBV2 and TRBJ2-2; 10 bases agree with TRBD1. With V trimmed by 3 bases and J by 5 bases, 15 bases remained unmatched. CDR1 is SNHLY, CDR2 FYNNEI, per germline. The CDR3 extends over 19 amino acids.

The CDR3 protein is CASSELGNSPLHF. CDR3 DNA: TGTGCCAGCAGCGAACTGGGGAATTCACCCCTCCACTTT. V is TRBV21-1 and J is TRBJ1-6. TRBV21-1 is described as a pseudogene. The CDR3 runs 13 residues.

CDR3 bases: TGTGCCAGCAGCTTAGATCCAGCGAACAATGAGCAGTTCTTC. This translates into CASSLDPANNEQFF. V is TRBV11-3 and J is TRBJ2-1; D is uncertain. V was clipped by 0 bases and J by 5 bases, with 8 bases between them. Germline V gives CDR1 SGHNT, CDR2 YENEEA. CDR3 length equals 14 residues.

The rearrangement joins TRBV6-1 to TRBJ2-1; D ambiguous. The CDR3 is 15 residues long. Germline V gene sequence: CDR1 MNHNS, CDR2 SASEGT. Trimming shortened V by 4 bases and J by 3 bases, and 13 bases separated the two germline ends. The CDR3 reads CASSGLQDGYNEQFF. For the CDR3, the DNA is TGTGCCAGCAGTGGGCTGCAGGACGGCTACAATGAGCAGTTCTTC.

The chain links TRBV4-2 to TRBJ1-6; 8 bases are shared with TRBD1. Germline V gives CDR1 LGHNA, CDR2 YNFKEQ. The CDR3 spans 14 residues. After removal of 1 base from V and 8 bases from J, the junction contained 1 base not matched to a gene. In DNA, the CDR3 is TGTGCCAGCAGCCAAGGGACAGGGCATTCACCCCTCCACTTT. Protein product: CASSQGTGHSPLHF.

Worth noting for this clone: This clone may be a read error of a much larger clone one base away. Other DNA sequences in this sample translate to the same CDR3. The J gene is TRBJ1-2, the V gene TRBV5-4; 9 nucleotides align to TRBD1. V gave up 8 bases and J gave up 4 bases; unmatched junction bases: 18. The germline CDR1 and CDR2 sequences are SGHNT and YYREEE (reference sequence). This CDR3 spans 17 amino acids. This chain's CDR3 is CASSPGQGLLVGYGYTF. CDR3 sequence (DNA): TGTGCCAGTAGCCCGGGACAGGGCCTTTTAGTGGGCTATGGCTACACCTTC. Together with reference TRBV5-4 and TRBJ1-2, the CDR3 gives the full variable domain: ETGVTQSPTHLIKTRGQQVTLRCSSQSGHNTVSWYQQALGQGPQFIFQYYREEENGRGNFPPRFSGLQFPNYSSELNVNALELDDSALYLCASSPGQGLLVGYGYTFGSGTRLTVV.

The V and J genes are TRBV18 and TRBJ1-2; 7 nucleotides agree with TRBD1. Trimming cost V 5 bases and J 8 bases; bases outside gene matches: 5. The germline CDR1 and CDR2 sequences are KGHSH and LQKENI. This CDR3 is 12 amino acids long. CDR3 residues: CASSERQGGYTF. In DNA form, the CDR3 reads TGTGCCAGCTCAGAGAGACAGGGAGGCTACACCTTC.

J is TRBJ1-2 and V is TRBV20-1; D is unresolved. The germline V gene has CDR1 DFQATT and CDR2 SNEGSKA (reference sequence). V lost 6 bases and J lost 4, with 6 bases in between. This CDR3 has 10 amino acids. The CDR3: CSALLYGYTF. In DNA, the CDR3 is TGCAGTGCACTCCTCTATGGCTACACCTTC.

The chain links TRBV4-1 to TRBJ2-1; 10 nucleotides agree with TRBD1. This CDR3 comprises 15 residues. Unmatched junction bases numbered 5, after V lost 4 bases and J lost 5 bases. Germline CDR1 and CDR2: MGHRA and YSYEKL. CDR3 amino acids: CASSRPDRGDNEQFF. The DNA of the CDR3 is TGCGCCAGCAGCCGCCCGGACAGGGGGGACAATGAGCAGTTCTTC.

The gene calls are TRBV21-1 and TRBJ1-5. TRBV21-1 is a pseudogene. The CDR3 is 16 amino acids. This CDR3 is CASRPIPNGGYQPQHF. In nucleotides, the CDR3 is TGTGCCAGCAGACCAATCCCAAACGGGGGCTATCAGCCCCAGCATTTT.

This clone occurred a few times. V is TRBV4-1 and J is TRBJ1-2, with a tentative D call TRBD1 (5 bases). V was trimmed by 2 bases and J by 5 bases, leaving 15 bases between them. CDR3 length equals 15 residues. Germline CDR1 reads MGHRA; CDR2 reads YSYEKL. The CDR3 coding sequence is TGCGCCAGCAGCCAACCAACGAGCAGGGATTATGGCTACACCTTC. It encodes CASSQPTSRDYGYTF.

In DNA form, the CDR3 reads TGTGCCAGCAGCTCCCAACAGCTTCGAGTAGGAAACACCATATATTTT. It encodes CASSSQQLRVGNTIYF. The chain couples TRBV7-9 to TRBJ1-3; D is uncertain. The CDR3 consists of 16 residues. CDR1 and CDR2 (germline): SEHNR, FQNEAQ (reference sequence). Trimming shortened V by 4 bases and J by 4 bases, and 17 bases separated the two germline ends.

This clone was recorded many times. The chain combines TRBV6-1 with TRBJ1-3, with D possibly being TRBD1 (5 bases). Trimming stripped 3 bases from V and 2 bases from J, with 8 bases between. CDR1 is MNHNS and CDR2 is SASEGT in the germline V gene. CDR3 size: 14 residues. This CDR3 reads CASSDGGAGNTIYF. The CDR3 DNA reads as TGTGCCAGCAGTGACGGGGGAGCTGGAAACACCATATATTTT.

In DNA form, the CDR3 reads TGTGCCAGCAGCGGGCAGGGAAGTGAAAAACTGTTTTTT. This gives the protein CASSGQGSEKLFF. This chain uses TRBV2 with TRBJ1-4; possible D gene TRBD1, 5 bases. This CDR3 is 13 amino acids long. V was pared by 6 bases and J by 7 bases, with 12 bases between. Germline loops: CDR1 SNHLY, CDR2 FYNNEI.

The CDR3 region is CASSESSVKFRRNEKLFF. The DNA of the CDR3 is TGTGCCAGCAGTGAATCTTCCGTTAAATTCCGGCGTAATGAAAAACTGTTTTTT. The genes are TRBV2 and TRBJ1-4; unclear D gene. The CDR3 has 18 residues. The germline gives CDR1 SNHLY, CDR2 FYNNEI. The V gene lost 2 bases and the J gene lost 4 bases, with 20 bases spanning the gap.

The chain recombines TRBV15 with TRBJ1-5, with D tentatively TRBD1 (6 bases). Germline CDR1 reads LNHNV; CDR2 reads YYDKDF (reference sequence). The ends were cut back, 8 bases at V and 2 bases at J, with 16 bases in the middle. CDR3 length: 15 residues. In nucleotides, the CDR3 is TGTGCCACCTCGAGGGACACTATAGGCAATCAGCCCCAGCATTTT. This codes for CATSRDTIGNQPQHF.

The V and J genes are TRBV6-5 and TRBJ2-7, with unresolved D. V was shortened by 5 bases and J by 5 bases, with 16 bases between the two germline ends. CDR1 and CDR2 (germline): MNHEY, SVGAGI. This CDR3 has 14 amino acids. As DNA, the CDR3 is TGTGCCAGCAGTGAGATCTGGGGTCTCAACGAGCAGTACTTC. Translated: CASSEIWGLNEQYF.

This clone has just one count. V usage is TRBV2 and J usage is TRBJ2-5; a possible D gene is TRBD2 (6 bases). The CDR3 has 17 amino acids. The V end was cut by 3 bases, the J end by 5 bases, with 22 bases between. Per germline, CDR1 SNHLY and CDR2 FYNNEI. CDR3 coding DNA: TGTGCCAGCAGTGAGAGTAAGGGAGGCAGGAGGGAGGAGACCCAGTACTTC. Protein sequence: CASSESKGGRREETQYF.

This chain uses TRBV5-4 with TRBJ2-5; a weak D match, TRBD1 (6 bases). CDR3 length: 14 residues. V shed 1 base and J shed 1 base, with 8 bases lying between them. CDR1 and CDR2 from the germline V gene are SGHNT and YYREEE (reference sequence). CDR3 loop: CASSLRGSQETQYF. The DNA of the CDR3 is TGTGCCAGCAGCTTGAGGGGGTCCCAAGAGACCCAGTACTTC.

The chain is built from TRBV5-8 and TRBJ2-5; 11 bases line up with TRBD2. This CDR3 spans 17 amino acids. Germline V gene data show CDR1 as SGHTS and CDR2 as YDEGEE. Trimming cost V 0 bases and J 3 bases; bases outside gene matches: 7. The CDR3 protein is CASSLGTLAGAEETQYF. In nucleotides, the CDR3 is TGTGCCAGCAGCTTGGGAACACTAGCGGGGGCTGAAGAGACCCAGTACTTC. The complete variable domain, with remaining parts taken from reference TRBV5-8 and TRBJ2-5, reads EAGVTQSPTHLIKTRGQQATLRCSPISGHTSVYWYQQALGLGLQFLLWYDEGEERNRGNFPPRFSGRQFPNYSSELNVNALELEDSALYLCASSLGTLAGAEETQYFGPGTRLLVL.

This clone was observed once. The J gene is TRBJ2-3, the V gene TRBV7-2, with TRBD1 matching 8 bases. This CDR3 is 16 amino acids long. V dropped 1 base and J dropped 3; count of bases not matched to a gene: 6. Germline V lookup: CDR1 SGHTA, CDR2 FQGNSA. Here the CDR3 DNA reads TGTGCCAGCAGCTTAGATATAACAGGGGGAACAGATACGCAGTATTTT. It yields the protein CASSLDITGGTDTQYF.

The DNA of the CDR3 is TGTGCCAGCAGTTACGAGGGTTCCCTCACAGATACGCAGTATTTT. Amino acids: CASSYEGSLTDTQYF. The chain has TRBV6-6 and TRBJ2-3; weak D call: TRBD2 (5 bases). There are 15 residues in the CDR3. The germline gives CDR1 MNHNY, CDR2 SVGAGI (reference sequence). Between the trimmed V and J ends, which lost 2 bases and 2 bases, there was a span of 11 bases.

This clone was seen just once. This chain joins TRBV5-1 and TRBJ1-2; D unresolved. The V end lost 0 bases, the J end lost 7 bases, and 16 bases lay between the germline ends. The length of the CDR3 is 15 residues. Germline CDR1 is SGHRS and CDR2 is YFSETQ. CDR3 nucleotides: TGCGCCAGCAGCTTGGGCGGGGAGAGGTCAAGTGGCTACACCTTC. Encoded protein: CASSLGGERSSGYTF.

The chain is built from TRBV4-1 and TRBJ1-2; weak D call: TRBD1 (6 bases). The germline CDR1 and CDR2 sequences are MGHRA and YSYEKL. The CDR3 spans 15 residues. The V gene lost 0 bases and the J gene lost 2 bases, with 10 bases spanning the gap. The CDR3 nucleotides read TGCGCCAGCAGCCAAGATAATCAGGGGAACTATGGCTACACCTTC. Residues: CASSQDNQGNYGYTF.

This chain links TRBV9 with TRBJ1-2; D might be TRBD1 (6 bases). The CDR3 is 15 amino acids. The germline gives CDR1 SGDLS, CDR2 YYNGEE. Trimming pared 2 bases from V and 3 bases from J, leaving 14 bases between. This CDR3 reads CASSVGRQDYYGYTF. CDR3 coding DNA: TGTGCCAGCAGCGTTGGAAGACAGGACTACTATGGCTACACCTTC.